This T cell receptor beta chain appears in the sequencing data of a study of shared clonotypes between healthy human individuals. In the original processing: With immunoSEQ giving junction-only sequences and no quality scores, filtering differed. Repertoires were generated with immunoSEQ multiplex PCR, while TCRdb's copy carries only in-frame clones and drops some. The V and J calls and clone size were taken over from that table, and D and trimming were inferred from the DNA. The sample has a few million clones, around 94% seen once; the top ten hold roughly 0.14%. Comment on this clone: Its target is not known. This sample includes further DNA sequences coding for the same CDR3.

Study-level points and caveats: The researchers took only blood, and tissue repertoires probably look different.

CDR1 and CDR2 from the germline V gene are SGHDT and YYEEEE. The germline V and J ends were trimmed by 2 bases and 4 bases, with 2 bases remaining between them. The CDR3 covers 11 residues. The sample was naive CD4+ T cells sorted from blood. As to subset: CD45RA+ positively selected. The V gene is TRBV5-6, the J gene TRBJ2-3; D uncertain. This clonotype was sampled from a man younger than 35 in good health. CDR3: CASSLADTQYF. CDR3 nucleotides: TGTGCCAGCAGCTTAGCAGATACGCAGTATTTT.